These T cell receptor beta chains were read from a single sample in a study of CD8 T cells in ankylosing spondylitis. TCRdb ran MiXCR on the 5' RACE reads and lists one entry per CDR3 protein. The sample yields under 250,000 distinct CDR3 sequences, over 9.5% seen once. The sequenced sample consisted of blood, either unsorted or a sorted T cell fraction (not recorded which). Receptors were obtained from a male donor with ankylosing spondylitis or in good health (not recorded which). CDR3s leave out the opening cysteine and the closing phenylalanine or tryptophan.

j_call: TRBJ2-7
v_call: TRBV3-1
cdr3_length: 13
cdr3_aa: ASSQDASGAYEQY

j_call: TRBJ2-3
v_call: TRBV7-2
cdr3_length: 13
cdr3_aa: ASSSSPHPTDTQY

j_call: TRBJ2-5
v_call: TRBV10-2
cdr3_length: 10
cdr3_aa: ASSRELETQY

j_call: TRBJ2-3
v_call: TRBV20-1
cdr3_length: 13
cdr3_aa: IARDHPSGRDTQY

j_call: TRBJ2-1
v_call: TRBV5-4
cdr3_length: 13
cdr3_aa: ASSPGLSTYNEQF

j_call: TRBJ1-5
v_call: TRBV10-2
cdr3_length: 14
cdr3_aa: ASSPTSRGENQPQH

j_call: TRBJ1-5
v_call: TRBV5-6
cdr3_length: 11
cdr3_aa: ASSLGIRQPQH

j_call: TRBJ2-1
v_call: TRBV5-1
cdr3_length: 13
cdr3_aa: ASSSAAGRLDEQF

j_call: TRBJ2-5
v_call: TRBV20-1
cdr3_length: 13
cdr3_aa: SLTPNGRSQETQY

j_call: TRBJ2-5
v_call: TRBV15
cdr3_length: 11
cdr3_aa: ATSNALQETQY